This T cell receptor (beta chain) originates from a study of blood T cell repertoires in COVID-19. Authors' methods: Estimation of nucleated cell counts relied on the amplification of reference gene primers. The method was immunoSEQ multiplex PCR; TCRdb's version includes in-frame clones alone and lacks a portion of them. V, J and clone size are those of that table, while D and trimming were read from the DNA. This sample yields approximately 160,000 clones, of which about 90% are seen a single time; more than 6.5% belongs to the top ten. The CDR3 is 14 residues long. Per the germline V gene, CDR1 is SGHAT and CDR2 is FQDESV (reference sequence). V was pared by 3 bases and J by 9 bases, with 6 bases of the junction left unmatched.

This receptor was identified in a woman aged 45-65 years who had recovered from COVID-19. The sequenced sample consisted of PBMCs or T cells enriched from blood (not recorded which). The genes are TRBV11-1 and TRBJ2-1; 9 nucleotides agree with TRBD2. This CDR3 is CASSFWREGPEQFF. The CDR3 bases are TGTGCCAGCAGCTTTTGGCGGGAGGGCCCTGAGCAGTTCTTC.